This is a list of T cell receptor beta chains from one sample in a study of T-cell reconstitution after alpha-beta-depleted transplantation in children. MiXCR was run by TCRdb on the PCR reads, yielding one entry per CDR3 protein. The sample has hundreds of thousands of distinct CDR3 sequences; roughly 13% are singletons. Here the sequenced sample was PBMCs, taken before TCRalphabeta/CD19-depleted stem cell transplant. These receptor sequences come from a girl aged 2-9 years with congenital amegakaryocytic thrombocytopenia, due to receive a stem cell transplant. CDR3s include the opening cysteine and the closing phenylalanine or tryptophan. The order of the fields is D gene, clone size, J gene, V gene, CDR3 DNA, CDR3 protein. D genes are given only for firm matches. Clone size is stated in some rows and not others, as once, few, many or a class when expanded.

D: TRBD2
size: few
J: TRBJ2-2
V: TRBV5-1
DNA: TGCGCCAGCAGCCCGACTAGCATCTACACCGGGGAGCTGTTTTTT
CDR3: CASSPTSIYTGELFF

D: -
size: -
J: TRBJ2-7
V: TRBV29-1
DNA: TGCAGCGTTGTAGTGCCGTACTCCTACGAGCAGTACTTC
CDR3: CSVVVPYSYEQYF

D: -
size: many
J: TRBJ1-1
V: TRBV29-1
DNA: TGCAGCTCAGTTTTGAACACTGAAGCTTTCTTT
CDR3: CSSVLNTEAFF

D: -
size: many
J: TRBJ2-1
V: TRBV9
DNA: TGTGCCAGCAGCGTAGGAGGTGAGCAGTTCTTC
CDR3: CASSVGGEQFF

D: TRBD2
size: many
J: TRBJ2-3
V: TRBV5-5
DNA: TGTGCCAGCAGCTTGCTTAGCGGGAGGGACGCAGATACGCAGTATTTT
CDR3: CASSLLSGRDADTQYF

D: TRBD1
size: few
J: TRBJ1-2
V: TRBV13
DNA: TGTGCCAGCAGCCCCCGGACAGGATACTATGGCTACACCTTC
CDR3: CASSPRTGYYGYTF

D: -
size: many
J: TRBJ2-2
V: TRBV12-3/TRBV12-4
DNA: TGTGCCAGCAGTTTTCTTGGGGGAGGCACCGGGGAGCTGTTTTTT
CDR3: CASSFLGGGTGELFF

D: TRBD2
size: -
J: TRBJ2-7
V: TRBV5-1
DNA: TGCGCCAGCAGACGAGATAGCGGGAGTGAGAACTTC
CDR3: CASRRDSGSENF

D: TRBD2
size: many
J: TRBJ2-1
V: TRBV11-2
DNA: TGTGCCAGCACCCCTAGATTACTAGCGGGAGGGTACAATGAGCAGTTCTTC
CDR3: CASTPRLLAGGYNEQFF

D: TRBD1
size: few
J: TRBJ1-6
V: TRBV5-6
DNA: TGTGCCAGCAGCTTACGGACAGGGGGAAATTCACCCCTCCACTTT
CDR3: CASSLRTGGNSPLHF

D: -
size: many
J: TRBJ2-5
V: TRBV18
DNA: TGTGCCAGCAGCAATCAGGGCCAAGAGACCCAGTACTTC
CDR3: CASSNQGQETQYF

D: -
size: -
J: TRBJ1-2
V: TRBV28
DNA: TGTGCCAGCAGTTTCGACGGGCTCGCCCCAGGCTACACCTTC
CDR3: CASSFDGLAPGYTF